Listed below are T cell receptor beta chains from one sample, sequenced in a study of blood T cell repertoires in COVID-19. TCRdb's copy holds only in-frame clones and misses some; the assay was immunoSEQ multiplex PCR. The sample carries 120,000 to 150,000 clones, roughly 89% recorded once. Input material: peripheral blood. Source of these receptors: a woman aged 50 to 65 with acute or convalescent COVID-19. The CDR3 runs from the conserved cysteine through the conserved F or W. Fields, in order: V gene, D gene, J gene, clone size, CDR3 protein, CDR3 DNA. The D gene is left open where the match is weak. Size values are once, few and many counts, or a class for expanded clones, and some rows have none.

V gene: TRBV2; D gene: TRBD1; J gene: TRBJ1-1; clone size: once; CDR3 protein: CASRRQGAEAFF; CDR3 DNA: TGTGCCAGCAGAAGACAGGGCGCTGAAGCTTTCTTT
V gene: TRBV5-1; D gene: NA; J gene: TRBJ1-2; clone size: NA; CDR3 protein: CASSLAGDMGHGYTF; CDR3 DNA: TGCGCCAGCAGCTTGGCCGGTGACATGGGCCATGGCTACACCTTC
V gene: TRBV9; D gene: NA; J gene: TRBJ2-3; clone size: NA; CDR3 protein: CASSPRHGSTDTQYF; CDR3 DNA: TGTGCCAGCAGCCCACGACACGGAAGCACAGATACGCAGTATTTT
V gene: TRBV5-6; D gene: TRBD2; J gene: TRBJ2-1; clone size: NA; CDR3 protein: CASTGLAGRYNEQFF; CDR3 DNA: TGTGCCAGCACCGGACTAGCGGGGAGGTACAATGAGCAGTTCTTC
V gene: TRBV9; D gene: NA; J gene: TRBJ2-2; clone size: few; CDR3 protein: CASQPGLNTGELFF; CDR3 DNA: TGTGCCAGCCAGCCGGGACTTAACACCGGGGAGCTGTTTTTT
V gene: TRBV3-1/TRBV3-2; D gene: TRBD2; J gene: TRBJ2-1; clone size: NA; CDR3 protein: CASSPTSGVEQFF; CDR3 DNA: TGTGCCAGCAGCCCAACTAGCGGGGTTGAGCAGTTCTTC
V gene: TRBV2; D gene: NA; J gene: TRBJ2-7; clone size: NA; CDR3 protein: CASTQRGLSSYEQYF; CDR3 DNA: TGTGCCAGCACTCAAAGGGGACTGAGCTCCTACGAGCAGTACTTC
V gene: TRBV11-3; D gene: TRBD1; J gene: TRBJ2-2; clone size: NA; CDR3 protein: CASRDRTGETGELFF; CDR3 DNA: TGTGCCAGCAGGGATAGGACAGGGGAAACCGGGGAGCTGTTTTTT
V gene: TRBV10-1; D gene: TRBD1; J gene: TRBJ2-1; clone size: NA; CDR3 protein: CASSEGGQAYNEQFF; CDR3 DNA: TGCGCCAGCAGTGAAGGGGGACAGGCTTACAATGAGCAGTTCTTC
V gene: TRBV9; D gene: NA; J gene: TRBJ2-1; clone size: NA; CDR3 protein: CASSAVDRGYYNEQFF; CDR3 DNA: TGTGCCAGCAGCGCTGTTGATCGGGGATACTACAATGAGCAGTTCTTC
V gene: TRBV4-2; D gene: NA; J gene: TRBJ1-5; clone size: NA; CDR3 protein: CASSQNRLNQPQHF; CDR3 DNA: TGTGCCAGCAGCCAGAACAGGCTCAATCAGCCCCAGCATTTT
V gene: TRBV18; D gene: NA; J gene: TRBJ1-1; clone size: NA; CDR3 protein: CASSIDSSVSEAFF; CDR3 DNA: TGTGCCAGCTCAATCGACAGCTCGGTCTCTGAAGCTTTCTTT
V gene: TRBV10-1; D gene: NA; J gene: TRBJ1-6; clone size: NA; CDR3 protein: CAIPPEREVSSPLHF; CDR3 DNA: TGCGCCATCCCCCCGGAGAGGGAGGTAAGTTCACCCCTCCACTTT
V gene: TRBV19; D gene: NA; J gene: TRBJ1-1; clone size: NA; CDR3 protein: CASSIEVQNTEAFF; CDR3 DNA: TGTGCCAGTAGTATAGAGGTACAGAACACTGAAGCTTTCTTT
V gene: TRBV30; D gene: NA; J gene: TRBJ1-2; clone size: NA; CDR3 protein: CAWSLGAHGYTF; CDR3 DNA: TGTGCCTGGAGTTTGGGGGCCCATGGCTACACCTTC
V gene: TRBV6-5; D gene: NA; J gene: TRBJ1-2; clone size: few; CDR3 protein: CASSYPQGHGYTF; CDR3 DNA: TGTGCCAGCAGTTATCCTCAGGGCCATGGCTACACCTTC